The T cell receptor beta chain described here comes from a study of glioma-infiltrating T cells after dendritic cell vaccination. Study-wide background: Patients received autologous tumor lysate-pulsed dendritic cell vaccination between about 2003 and 2013.

Only in-frame clones appear in the TCRdb table, and some are missing; sequencing was by immunoSEQ multiplex PCR. The repertoire holds approximately 99,000 clones, with about 85% as singletons. This clone was picked up one time. Germline is not matched at one junction end, which may reflect a read error. Germline V gene lookup returns CDR1 LGHNA and CDR2 YNFKEQ. This CDR3 is 13 amino acids long. Time point of the sample: after dendritic cell vaccination, including at tumor progression/relapse. The chain couples TRBV4-2 to TRBJ2-4; 7 bases align to TRBD2. The sample in question was blood, obtained after dendritic cell vaccination. This TCR was sampled from a human donor with glioblastoma. The DNA for the CDR3 is TGTGCCAGCAGCCAAGATTTAGGGACTACCTACGACTTC. Translated, it gives CASSQDLGTTYDF.